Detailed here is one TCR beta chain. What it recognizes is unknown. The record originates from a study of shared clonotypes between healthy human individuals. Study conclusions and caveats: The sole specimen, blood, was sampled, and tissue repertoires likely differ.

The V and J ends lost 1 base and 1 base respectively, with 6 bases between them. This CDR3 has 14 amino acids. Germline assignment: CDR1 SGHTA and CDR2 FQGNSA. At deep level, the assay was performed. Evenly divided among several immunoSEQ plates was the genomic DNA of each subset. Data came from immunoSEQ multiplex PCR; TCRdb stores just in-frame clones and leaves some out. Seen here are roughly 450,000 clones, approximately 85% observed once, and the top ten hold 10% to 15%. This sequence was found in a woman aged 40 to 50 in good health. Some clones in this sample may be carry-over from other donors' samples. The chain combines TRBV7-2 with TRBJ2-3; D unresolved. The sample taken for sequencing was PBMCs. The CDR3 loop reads CASSLEYRTDTQYF. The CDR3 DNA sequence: TGTGCCAGCAGCTTAGAGTACCGCACAGATACGCAGTATTTT.